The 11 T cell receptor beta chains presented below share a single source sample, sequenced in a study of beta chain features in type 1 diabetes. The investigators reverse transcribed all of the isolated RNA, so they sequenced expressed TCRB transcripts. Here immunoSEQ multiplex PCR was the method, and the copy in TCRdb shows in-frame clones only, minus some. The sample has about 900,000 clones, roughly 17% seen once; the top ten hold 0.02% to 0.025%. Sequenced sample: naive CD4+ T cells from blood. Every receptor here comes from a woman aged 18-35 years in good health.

This CDR3 is CATSRDNIGIRFSNQPQHF. In DNA, the CDR3 is TGTGCCACCAGCAGAGACAACATAGGGATTCGCTTTAGCAATCAGCCCCAGCATTTT. The chain has TRBV15 and TRBJ1-5; D gene unclear. Per germline, CDR1 LNHNV and CDR2 YYDKDF (reference sequence). Trimming stripped 0 bases from V and 0 bases from J, with 18 bases between. The CDR3 is made up of 19 amino acids.

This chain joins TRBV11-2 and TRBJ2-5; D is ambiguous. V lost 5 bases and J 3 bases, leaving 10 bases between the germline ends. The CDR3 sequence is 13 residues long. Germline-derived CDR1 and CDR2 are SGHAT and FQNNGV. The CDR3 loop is CASSRGPEETQYF. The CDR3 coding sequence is TGTGCCAGCAGCCGAGGACCAGAAGAGACCCAGTACTTC. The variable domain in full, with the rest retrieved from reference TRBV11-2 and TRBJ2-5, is EAGVAQSPRYKIIEKRQSVAFWCNPISGHATLYWYQQILGQGPKLLIQFQNNGVVDDSQLPKDRFSAERLKGVDSTLKIQPAKLEDSAVYLCASSRGPEETQYFGPGTRLLVL.

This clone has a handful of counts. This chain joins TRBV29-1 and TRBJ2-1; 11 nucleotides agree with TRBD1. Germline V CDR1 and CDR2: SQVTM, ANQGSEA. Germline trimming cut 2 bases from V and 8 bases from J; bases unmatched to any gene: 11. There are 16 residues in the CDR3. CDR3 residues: CSVETLDRGQNYEQFF. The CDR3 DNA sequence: TGCAGCGTTGAAACTCTGGACAGGGGGCAAAATTATGAGCAGTTCTTC.

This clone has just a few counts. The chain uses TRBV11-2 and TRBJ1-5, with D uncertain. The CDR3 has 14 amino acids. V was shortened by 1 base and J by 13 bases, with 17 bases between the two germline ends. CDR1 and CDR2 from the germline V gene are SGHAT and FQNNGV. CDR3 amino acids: CASSLARNTYFQHF. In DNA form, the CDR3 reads TGTGCCAGCAGCTTAGCGAGGAACACCTATTTTCAGCATTTT.

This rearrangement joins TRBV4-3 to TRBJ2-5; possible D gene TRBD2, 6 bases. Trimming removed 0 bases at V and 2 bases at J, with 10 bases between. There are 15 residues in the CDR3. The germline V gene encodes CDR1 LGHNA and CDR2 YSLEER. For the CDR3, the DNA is TGCGCCAGCAGCCAAGATTTAGCGGCTCAAGAGACCCAGTACTTC. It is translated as CASSQDLAAQETQYF.

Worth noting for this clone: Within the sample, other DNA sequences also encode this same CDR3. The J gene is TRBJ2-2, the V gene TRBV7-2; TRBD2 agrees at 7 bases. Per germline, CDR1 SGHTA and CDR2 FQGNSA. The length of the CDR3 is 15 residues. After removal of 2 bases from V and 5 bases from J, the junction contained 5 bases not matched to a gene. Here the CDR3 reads CASSLRQGGTGELFF. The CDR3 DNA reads TGTGCCAGCAGCTTAAGGCAGGGAGGGACCGGGGAGCTGTTTTTT.

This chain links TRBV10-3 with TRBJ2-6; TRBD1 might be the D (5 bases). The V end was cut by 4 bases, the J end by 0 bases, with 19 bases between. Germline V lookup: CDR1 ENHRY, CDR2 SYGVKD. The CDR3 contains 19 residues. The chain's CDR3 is CAISVSLGRENSGANVLTF. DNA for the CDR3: TGTGCCATCAGTGTATCTCTCGGCAGGGAAAACTCTGGGGCCAACGTCCTGACTTTC.

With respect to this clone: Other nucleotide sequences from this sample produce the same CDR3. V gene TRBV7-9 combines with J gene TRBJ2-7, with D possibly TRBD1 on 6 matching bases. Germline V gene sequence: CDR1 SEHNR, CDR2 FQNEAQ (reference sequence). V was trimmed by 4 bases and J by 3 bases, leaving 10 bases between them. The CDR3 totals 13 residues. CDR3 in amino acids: CASSSTGSYEQYF. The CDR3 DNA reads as TGTGCCAGCAGCTCGACAGGAAGCTACGAGCAGTACTTC.

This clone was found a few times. The chain's CDR3 is CASSGTGKAFF. CDR3 nucleotide sequence: TGTGCCAGCAGTGGGACAGGGAAAGCTTTCTTT. The V and J genes are TRBV6-5 and TRBJ1-1; 9 bases agree with TRBD1. Germline values: CDR1 MNHEY, CDR2 SVGAGI. This CDR3 is 11 amino acids long. The V and J ends lost 5 bases and 9 bases, in that order; junction bases with no gene match: 1.

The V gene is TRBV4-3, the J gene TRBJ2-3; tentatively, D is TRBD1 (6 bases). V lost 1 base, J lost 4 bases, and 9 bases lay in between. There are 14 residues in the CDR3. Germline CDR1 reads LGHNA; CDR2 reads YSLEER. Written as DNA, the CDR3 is TGCGCCAGCAGCCAAGGAGGGGGTGCAGATACGCAGTATTTT. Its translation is CASSQGGGADTQYF.

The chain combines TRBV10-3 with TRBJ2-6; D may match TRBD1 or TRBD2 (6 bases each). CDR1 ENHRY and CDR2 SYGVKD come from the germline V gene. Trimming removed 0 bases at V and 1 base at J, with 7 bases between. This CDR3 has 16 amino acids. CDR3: CAISESGGSGANVLTF. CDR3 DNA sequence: TGTGCCATCAGTGAGTCAGGGGGGTCTGGGGCCAACGTCCTGACTTTC.